This TCR beta chain was captured by sequencing in a study of PD-1 blockade in classical Hodgkin lymphoma. Study observations and caveats: The authors have not defined what causes the repertoire differences, possibly disease activity or prior therapy.

On this clone: The antigen is undetermined.

Using immunoSEQ multiplex PCR, the repertoire was profiled, and TCRdb retains in-frame clones only, with some absent. The table shows 11,000 to 15,000 clones, with more than 70% occurring only once. Germline assignment: CDR1 SGHVS and CDR2 FQNEAQ. This CDR3 is 14 amino acids long. V lost 3 bases and J 9 bases, leaving 17 bases between the germline ends. All the patients suffered relapse after autologous stem cell transplantation, and brentuximab vedotin exposure differed. This specimen was peripheral blood mononuclear cells (PBMCs), taken before the second cycle of nivolumab. This chain links TRBV7-8 with TRBJ2-5; no definite D call. The sequence came from a human donor with classical Hodgkin lymphoma. CDR3 region: CASSFHSLPESQYF. DNA for the CDR3: TGTGCCAGCAGCTTTCACTCCCTGCCGGAGTCCCAGTACTTC.